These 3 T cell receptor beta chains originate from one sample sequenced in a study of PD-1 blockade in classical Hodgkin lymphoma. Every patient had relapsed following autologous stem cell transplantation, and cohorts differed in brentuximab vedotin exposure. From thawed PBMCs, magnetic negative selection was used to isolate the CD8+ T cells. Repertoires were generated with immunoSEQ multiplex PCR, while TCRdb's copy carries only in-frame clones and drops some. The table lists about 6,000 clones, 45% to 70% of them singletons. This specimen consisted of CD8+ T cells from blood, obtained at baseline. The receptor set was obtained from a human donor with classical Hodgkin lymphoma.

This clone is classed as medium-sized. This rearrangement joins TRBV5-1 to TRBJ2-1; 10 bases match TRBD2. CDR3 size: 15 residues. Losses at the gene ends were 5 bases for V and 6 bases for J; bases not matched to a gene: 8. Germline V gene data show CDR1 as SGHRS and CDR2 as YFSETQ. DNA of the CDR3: TGCGCCAGCAGACCCGGACTAGCGGAGCGCAATGAGCAGTTCTTC. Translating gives CASRPGLAERNEQFF.

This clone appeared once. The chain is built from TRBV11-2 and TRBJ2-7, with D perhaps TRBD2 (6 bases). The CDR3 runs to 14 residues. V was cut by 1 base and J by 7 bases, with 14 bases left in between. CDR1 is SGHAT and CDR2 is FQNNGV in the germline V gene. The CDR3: CASSLGAGRGEQYF. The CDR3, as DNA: TGTGCCAGCAGCTTAGGCGCGGGAAGGGGAGAGCAGTACTTC.

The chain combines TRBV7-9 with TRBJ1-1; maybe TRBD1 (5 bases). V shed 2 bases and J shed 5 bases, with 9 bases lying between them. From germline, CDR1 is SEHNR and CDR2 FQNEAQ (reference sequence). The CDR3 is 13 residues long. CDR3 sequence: CASSLRGVTEAFF. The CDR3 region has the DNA TGTGCCAGCAGCTTAAGAGGGGTAACTGAAGCTTTCTTT.